This T cell receptor (beta chain) comes out of a study of blood T cell repertoires in COVID-19. Overall study: Sites across the United States, Italy and Spain contributed samples from acute and convalescent COVID-19. Nucleic acid was either cDNA or gDNA, and it came from T cells, B-cell-depleted T cells, or PBMCs.

Followed longitudinally, the Seattle patients had been enrolled during active infection. Original handling: Researchers report that nucleated cell counts were estimated from reference gene primer amplification. Sequenced by immunoSEQ multiplex PCR; TCRdb stores in-frame clones only, minus some. The V and J calls and the clone size are those of that table, but D and trimming were determined from the DNA. The table shows some 240,000 clones, with around 91% occurring only once. The material sequenced was peripheral blood. The TCR originated in a woman aged 60-75 years with COVID-19, enrolled during active disease.

The CDR3 protein is CASRTGPDHTDTQYF. The CDR3 bases are TGCGCCAGCAGGACAGGGCCGGACCACACAGATACGCAGTATTTT. The chain has TRBV5-1 and TRBJ2-3, with 7 bases identical to TRBD1. Germline lookup yields CDR1 SGHRS and CDR2 YFSETQ. The CDR3 is 15 residues long. The V gene end was trimmed by 5 bases and the J gene end by 2 bases; junction bases not matched to a gene: 8. Using reference TRBV5-1 and TRBJ2-3 for the parts outside the CDR3, the full variable domain is KAGVTQTPRYLIKTRGQQVTLSCSPISGHRSVSWYQQTPGQGLQFLFEYFSETQRNKGNFPGRFSGRQFSNSRSEMNVSTLELGDSALYLCASRTGPDHTDTQYFGPGTRLTVL.